This T cell receptor beta chain was profiled in a study of T-cell memory formation after mild COVID-19. Germline-derived CDR1 and CDR2 are SEHNR and FQNEAQ (reference sequence). The CDR3 is 16 amino acids. Trimming left V 3 bases short and J 2 bases short, with 16 bases between. This clonotype was seen more than once but under ten times. Its antigen is still unknown. General study points: In pre-infection memory, a portion of responding clones appeared, which suggested that cross-reactive memory joined.

TCRdb passed the 5' RACE reads through MiXCR, listing each CDR3 protein once. Of 530,000 or so distinct CDR3 sequences in the sample, around 16% were seen once. This TCR was recovered from an adult woman who had mild COVID-19 (a few samples of this study predate the infection). Cell type and time point are not known. Sequenced material: PBMCs or a T cell subset sorted from them (not recorded which). The gene calls are TRBV7-9 and TRBJ2-5, with D maybe TRBD1 (6 bases). The DNA of the CDR3 is TGTGCCAGCAGCTTCGACTTACGACAGGATCAAGAGACCCAGTACTTC. This codes for CASSFDLRQDQETQYF.